These T cell receptor beta chains were read from a single sample in a study of blood T cell repertoires in COVID-19. Using immunoSEQ multiplex PCR, the repertoire was profiled, and TCRdb retains in-frame clones only, with some absent. The repertoire consists of roughly 88,000 clones, with around 86% occurring once and the leading ten covering roughly 15%. Sequencing was done on a sample of peripheral blood. Receptors originate from a woman older than 75 with active or convalescent COVID-19. The CDR3 runs from the conserved cysteine through the conserved F or W. A D gene is named only where the DNA matches it firmly. A clone size is listed for some rows: how often the clone was seen (once, few, many), or a class if it is expanded.

clone_size: NA
d_call: TRBD1
v_call: TRBV2
j_call: TRBJ2-3
cdr3_nt: TGTGCCAGCAGTGAAATGAGGGGGCTCGGCACAGATACGCAGTATTTT
cdr3_aa: CASSEMRGLGTDTQYF

clone_size: NA
d_call: NA
v_call: TRBV19
j_call: TRBJ1-4
cdr3_nt: TGTGCCAGTACCCAGGATAGAACCCAAAAACTGTTTTTT
cdr3_aa: CASTQDRTQKLFF

clone_size: NA
d_call: NA
v_call: TRBV24-1
j_call: TRBJ2-3
cdr3_nt: TGTGCCACCAGTGATAGGGCGGGGCCAGATACGCAGTATTTT
cdr3_aa: CATSDRAGPDTQYF

clone_size: once
d_call: TRBD2
v_call: TRBV6-2/TRBV6-3
j_call: TRBJ2-7
cdr3_nt: TGTGCCAGCAGTCTGGGACTAGCTTTCGAGCAGTACTTC
cdr3_aa: CASSLGLAFEQYF

clone_size: once
d_call: NA
v_call: TRBV5-4
j_call: TRBJ1-3
cdr3_nt: TGTGCCAGCAGCCTACAACAGGCCCCCTCTGGAAACACCATATATTTT
cdr3_aa: CASSLQQAPSGNTIYF

clone_size: NA
d_call: NA
v_call: TRBV5-1
j_call: TRBJ2-3
cdr3_nt: TGCGCCAGCAGCCTTGGGGTAGCGGCTAGCACAGATACGCAGTATTTT
cdr3_aa: CASSLGVAASTDTQYF

clone_size: NA
d_call: TRBD1
v_call: TRBV6-4
j_call: TRBJ2-7
cdr3_nt: TGTGCCAGCAGTGAGGACAGGGGGCTCGAGCAGTACTTC
cdr3_aa: CASSEDRGLEQYF

clone_size: NA
d_call: NA
v_call: TRBV21-1
j_call: TRBJ2-3
cdr3_nt: TGTGCCAGCAGCTCCGGACACCCGTTTGGAGGGGATACGCAGTATTTT
cdr3_aa: CASSSGHPFGGDTQYF

clone_size: NA
d_call: TRBD1
v_call: TRBV7-7
j_call: TRBJ2-2
cdr3_nt: TGTGCTAGCAGCTTAGCGACAGGGACCACCGGGGAGCTGTTTTTT
cdr3_aa: CASSLATGTTGELFF

clone_size: once
d_call: NA
v_call: TRBV30
j_call: TRBJ2-7
cdr3_nt: TGTGCCTGGCGGAGGGACAGCCTCTACGAGCAGTACTTC
cdr3_aa: CAWRRDSLYEQYF

clone_size: NA
d_call: TRBD2
v_call: TRBV19
j_call: TRBJ2-1
cdr3_nt: TGTGCCAGTAGTTCCTGGTTTAGCGGGGGGGTATCCTACAATGAGCAGTTCTTC
cdr3_aa: CASSSWFSGGVSYNEQFF

clone_size: few
d_call: TRBD1
v_call: TRBV5-1
j_call: TRBJ2-2
cdr3_nt: TGCGCCAGCAGTAGGGACAGGGGGAACACCGGGGAGCTGTTTTTT
cdr3_aa: CASSRDRGNTGELFF

clone_size: NA
d_call: NA
v_call: TRBV9
j_call: TRBJ1-6
cdr3_nt: TGTGCCAGCAGCCAGGGTTCCTATAATTCACCCCTCCACTTT
cdr3_aa: CASSQGSYNSPLHF

clone_size: NA
d_call: NA
v_call: TRBV7-2
j_call: TRBJ2-7
cdr3_nt: TGTGCCAGCAGCTTATCGAGGGAGGACGAGCAGTACTTC
cdr3_aa: CASSLSREDEQYF

clone_size: NA
d_call: TRBD2
v_call: TRBV3-1/TRBV3-2
j_call: TRBJ2-1
cdr3_nt: TGTGCCAGCAGCCCCAGACTAGCGGGAGTTCGGCAGTTCTTC
cdr3_aa: CASSPRLAGVRQFF

clone_size: few
d_call: TRBD1
v_call: TRBV9
j_call: TRBJ1-6
cdr3_nt: TGTGCCAGCAGCCGACAGGGAGGTTTGGGTTCACCCCTCCACTTT
cdr3_aa: CASSRQGGLGSPLHF

clone_size: NA
d_call: NA
v_call: TRBV7-9
j_call: TRBJ1-3
cdr3_nt: TGTGCCAGCAGCTTATCAGGCTCTGGAAACACCATATATTTT
cdr3_aa: CASSLSGSGNTIYF

clone_size: once
d_call: TRBD2
v_call: TRBV10-3
j_call: TRBJ2-1
cdr3_nt: TGTGCCATCAGTTGGTATCTAGCGGGTACCCTCTCCTACAATGAGCAGTTCTTC
cdr3_aa: CAISWYLAGTLSYNEQFF

clone_size: NA
d_call: TRBD2
v_call: TRBV2
j_call: TRBJ2-5
cdr3_nt: TGTGCCAGCAGAACAGGGACTAGCGGGAGGGGGGGTCAAGAGACCCAGTACTTC
cdr3_aa: CASRTGTSGRGGQETQYF

clone_size: NA
d_call: NA
v_call: TRBV6-5
j_call: TRBJ2-1
cdr3_nt: TGTGCCAGCAGAGGGGGAGAGGTCAATGAGCAGTTCTTC
cdr3_aa: CASRGGEVNEQFF

clone_size: NA
d_call: TRBD2
v_call: TRBV30
j_call: TRBJ2-7
cdr3_nt: TGTGCCTGGACTAGCGGGAGCTCCTACGAGCAGTACTTC
cdr3_aa: CAWTSGSSYEQYF

clone_size: NA
d_call: NA
v_call: TRBV19
j_call: TRBJ2-5
cdr3_nt: TGTGCCAGTAGTAGTGCGGGCCACTTTGGGGAGACCCAGTACTTC
cdr3_aa: CASSSAGHFGETQYF

clone_size: once
d_call: NA
v_call: TRBV29-1
j_call: TRBJ1-2
cdr3_nt: TGCAGCGTAACCGGGCAGGGCTATGGCTACACCTTC
cdr3_aa: CSVTGQGYGYTF

clone_size: NA
d_call: TRBD1
v_call: TRBV2
j_call: TRBJ1-6
cdr3_nt: TGTGCCAGCCGGGACAGCCACTCACCCCTCCACTTT
cdr3_aa: CASRDSHSPLHF

clone_size: NA
d_call: NA
v_call: TRBV5-1
j_call: TRBJ2-3
cdr3_nt: TGCGCCAGCAGCTTGTGGGGGGGCGCAGATACGCAGTATTTT
cdr3_aa: CASSLWGGADTQYF

clone_size: NA
d_call: TRBD1
v_call: TRBV5-6
j_call: TRBJ2-3
cdr3_nt: TGTGCCAGCAGCCTCAGGACAGGTAGCACAGATACGCAGTATTTT
cdr3_aa: CASSLRTGSTDTQYF

clone_size: NA
d_call: TRBD2
v_call: TRBV4-3
j_call: TRBJ2-1
cdr3_nt: TGCGCCAGCAGCCAAGATCACTCACTAGCGGGAAGCCCGAACAATGAGCAGTTCTTC
cdr3_aa: CASSQDHSLAGSPNNEQFF

clone_size: NA
d_call: TRBD1
v_call: TRBV15
j_call: TRBJ1-6
cdr3_nt: TGTGCCACCAGCAGAGAGGGCCAGGGGGGCCCACTTAATTCACCCCTCCACTTT
cdr3_aa: CATSREGQGGPLNSPLHF

clone_size: few
d_call: NA
v_call: TRBV5-4
j_call: TRBJ2-7
cdr3_nt: TGTGCCAGCAGCAGAAGGGCAGGGGTTAATCACGAGCAGTACTTC
cdr3_aa: CASSRRAGVNHEQYF

clone_size: few
d_call: NA
v_call: TRBV23-1
j_call: TRBJ1-5
cdr3_nt: TGCGCCAGCAGTCACAGGTCTCAGCCCCAGCATTTT
cdr3_aa: CASSHRSQPQHF

clone_size: NA
d_call: TRBD1
v_call: TRBV28
j_call: TRBJ2-2
cdr3_nt: TGTGCCAGCAGCCGACCGGGACAGGGGACCGGGGAGCTGTTTTTT
cdr3_aa: CASSRPGQGTGELFF

clone_size: medium-sized
d_call: TRBD1
v_call: TRBV10-3
j_call: TRBJ2-6
cdr3_nt: TGTGCCATCACCCCCTTACCCCCCCGGACAGGGTCCGGGGCCAACGTCCTGACTTTC
cdr3_aa: CAITPLPPRTGSGANVLTF

clone_size: NA
d_call: NA
v_call: TRBV9
j_call: TRBJ1-6
cdr3_nt: TGTGCCAGCAGCGTCGAGGGGGGGAGATACTCACCCCTCCACTTT
cdr3_aa: CASSVEGGRYSPLHF

clone_size: NA
d_call: NA
v_call: TRBV21-1
j_call: TRBJ2-5
cdr3_nt: TGTGCCAGCAACCCCGGGGGGGGACCGAGTTCCGACCAAGAGACCCAGTACTTC
cdr3_aa: CASNPGGGPSSDQETQYF

clone_size: NA
d_call: TRBD1
v_call: TRBV19
j_call: TRBJ2-7
cdr3_nt: TGTGCCAGTAGTATTGCGACAGGGGCGGGCTACGAGCAGTACTTC
cdr3_aa: CASSIATGAGYEQYF

clone_size: NA
d_call: TRBD1
v_call: TRBV6-2/TRBV6-3
j_call: TRBJ2-5
cdr3_nt: TGTGCCAGCAGTTACCCACGGCAGGGGGTCTTATACCAAGAGACCCAGTACTTC
cdr3_aa: CASSYPRQGVLYQETQYF

clone_size: NA
d_call: NA
v_call: TRBV24-1
j_call: TRBJ1-5
cdr3_nt: TGTGCCACCAGTGATTTACGACTCAATCAGCCCCAGCATTTT
cdr3_aa: CATSDLRLNQPQHF

clone_size: NA
d_call: TRBD2
v_call: TRBV11-3
j_call: TRBJ2-1
cdr3_nt: TGTGCCAGCAGCTTAGAAGCGGGAGGGTTCTACAATGAGCAGTTCTTC
cdr3_aa: CASSLEAGGFYNEQFF

clone_size: once
d_call: NA
v_call: TRBV9
j_call: TRBJ2-7
cdr3_nt: TGTGCCAGCAGCCGCCGTAAGGCAGGGGATCCCTACGAGCAGTACTTC
cdr3_aa: CASSRRKAGDPYEQYF

clone_size: NA
d_call: NA
v_call: TRBV2
j_call: TRBJ2-7
cdr3_nt: TGTGCCAGCAGTGAGGCGGGCAGGGGTTCCTACGAGCAGTACTTC
cdr3_aa: CASSEAGRGSYEQYF

clone_size: NA
d_call: NA
v_call: TRBV7-2
j_call: TRBJ2-7
cdr3_nt: TGTGCCAGCAGCTTAGGGACAGACTCCTACGAGCAGTACTTC
cdr3_aa: CASSLGTDSYEQYF

clone_size: NA
d_call: TRBD2
v_call: TRBV2
j_call: TRBJ2-2
cdr3_nt: TGTGCCAGCAGTGAAATAGCGGGAGGGACCGGGGAGCTGTTTTTT
cdr3_aa: CASSEIAGGTGELFF

clone_size: NA
d_call: NA
v_call: TRBV4-2
j_call: TRBJ2-2
cdr3_nt: TGTGCCAGCAGCCAAGTTGAGGGTCGGGTGCCGAACACCGGGGAGCTGTTTTTT
cdr3_aa: CASSQVEGRVPNTGELFF

clone_size: NA
d_call: NA
v_call: TRBV19
j_call: TRBJ1-5
cdr3_nt: TGTGCCAGTAGTCCCGTGGCGGGTATAGATCAGCCCCAGCATTTT
cdr3_aa: CASSPVAGIDQPQHF

clone_size: NA
d_call: NA
v_call: TRBV27
j_call: TRBJ1-1
cdr3_nt: TGTGCCAGCAGGGGGGGGACCCCCGGTTCTGAAGCTTTCTTT
cdr3_aa: CASRGGTPGSEAFF